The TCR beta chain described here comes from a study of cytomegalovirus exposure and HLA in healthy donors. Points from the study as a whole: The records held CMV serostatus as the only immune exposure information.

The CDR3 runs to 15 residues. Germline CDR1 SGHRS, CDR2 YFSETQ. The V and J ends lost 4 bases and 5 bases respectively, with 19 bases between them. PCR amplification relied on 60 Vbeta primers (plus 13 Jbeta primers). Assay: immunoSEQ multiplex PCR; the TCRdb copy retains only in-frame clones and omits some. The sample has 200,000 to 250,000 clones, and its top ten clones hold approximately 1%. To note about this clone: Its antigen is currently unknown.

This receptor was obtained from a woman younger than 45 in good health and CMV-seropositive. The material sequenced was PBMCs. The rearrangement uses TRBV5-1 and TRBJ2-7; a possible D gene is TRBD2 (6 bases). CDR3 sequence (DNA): TGCGCCAGCAGCCCCGGGACTCCGAATCCCCACGAGCAGTACTTC. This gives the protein CASSPGTPNPHEQYF. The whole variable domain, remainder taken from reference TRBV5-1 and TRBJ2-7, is KAGVTQTPRYLIKTRGQQVTLSCSPISGHRSVSWYQQTPGQGLQFLFEYFSETQRNKGNFPGRFSGRQFSNSRSEMNVSTLELGDSALYLCASSPGTPNPHEQYFGPGTRLTVT.